The clone carrying this T cell receptor (beta chain) turned up a few times. The target antigen is unknown. This sample was included in a study of regulatory T cells in long-lasting Graves disease. The wider study: For under 3 months, newly diagnosed Graves' patients had been taking antithyroid drugs.

Findings of the study overall: Patients with persistent disease shared 2,500 or so public clonotypes, outpacing the approximately 970 shared by new patients.

CDR3 size: 13 residues. The ends lost 6 bases at V and 2 bases at J; junction bases unmatched: 4. Germline CDR1 reads DFQATT; CDR2 reads SNEGSKA (reference sequence). Sample time point: newly diagnosed GD, antithyroid drugs for less than 3 months. Scientists built the TCR library using RNA that was extracted from PBMCs. Graves' disease diagnosis followed American Thyroid Association guidelines. The authors built TCR beta libraries using iRepertoire HTBI primers and Arm-PCR of CDR3 regions. In the authors' workflow: Identification yielded around 58 TRBV and about 15 TRBJ segments across samples. TCRdb re-called the multiplex PCR reads through MiXCR, storing one row per CDR3 protein. The V and J calls reflect TCRdb's pipeline rather than the authors' work. This table has roughly 420,000 distinct CDR3 sequences, around 15% appearing once.

This chain uses TRBV20-1 with TRBJ2-3; TRBD1 aligns across 8 bases. This TCR was sampled from a female donor with Graves disease. Sample: peripheral blood mononuclear cells (PBMCs), taken at new diagnosis, from a patient treated with antithyroid drugs. DNA of the CDR3: TGCAGTGCCGAGGGACAGGACACAGATACGCAGTATTTT. Its protein is CSAEGQDTDTQYF.